The 5 T cell receptor beta chains below were found in one sample sequenced in a study of blood T cells in healthy people across ages. A second about 6 to 11 cycle PCR used barcoded and J-beta primers. In TCRdb, the 5' RACE reads were re-called with MiXCR into one record per CDR3 protein. The repertoire holds 600,000 to 800,000 distinct CDR3 sequences, with under 65% as singletons. The sequenced sample consisted of blood. These receptors all come from a woman at least 80 years old in good health.

V usage is TRBV21-1 and J usage is TRBJ2-6; TRBD2, the D gene given by the table, was not confirmed from the DNA. TRBV21-1 is flagged as a pseudogene. The CDR3 totals 20 residues. This CDR3 is CASSKESSAYQESGANVLTF. In DNA, the CDR3 is TGTGCCAGCAGCAAAGAGTCCTCGGCGTACCAGGAATCTGGGGCCAACGTCCTGACTTTC.

The V and J genes are TRBV29-1 and TRBJ2-1; no clear D gene. Trimming shortened V by 7 bases and J by 1 base, and 17 bases separated the two germline ends. The germline V gene encodes CDR1 SQVTM and CDR2 ANQGSEA. The CDR3 is 15 residues long. Here the CDR3 DNA reads TGCAGCGCCCTTATGTCGATGGGATCCTACAATGAGCAGTTCTTC. Its translation is CSALMSMGSYNEQFF.

The chain carries TRBV5-1 and TRBJ2-1; D tentatively fits TRBD1 or TRBD2 (5 bases each). CDR3 length: 13 amino acids. Trimming removed 4 bases at V and 10 bases at J, with 15 bases between. Germline CDR1 SGHRS, CDR2 YFSETQ. The CDR3 DNA sequence: TGCGCCAGCAGCGTGGAGGCGGACACCGAGCAGTTCTTC. Translated, it gives CASSVEADTEQFF.

The gene calls are TRBV12-3 or TRBV12-4 and TRBJ1-3; D is undetermined. This CDR3 is 15 amino acids long. The V and J ends lost 3 bases and 0 bases respectively, with 9 bases between them. The CDR3 bases are TGTGCCAGCAGTTTGGTACCGAGCTCTGGAAACACCATATATTTT. Translation: CASSLVPSSGNTIYF.

This clonotype was seen more than once but under ten times. This chain connects TRBV5-5 to TRBJ2-3, with D possibly TRBD2 on 5 matching bases. This CDR3 contains 14 residues. Per germline, CDR1 SGHKS and CDR2 YYEKEE (reference sequence). V lost 6 bases to trimming and J lost 1 base, with 12 bases between them. CDR3 DNA: TGTGCCAGCATCCGGGGTGGGGGCACAGATACGCAGTATTTT. Residues: CASIRGGGTDTQYF.